Shown below are 28 T cell receptor beta chains from a single sample sequenced in a study of beta chain features in type 1 diabetes. Expressed TCRB transcripts were sequenced after all isolated RNA was converted to cDNA. Some clones are missing from TCRdb's copy, which holds only in-frame ones; the method was immunoSEQ multiplex PCR. The sample consists of about 230,000 clones, about 9.3% of them appearing once. Sequencing was done on a sample of naive CD4+ T cells from blood. The receptors come from a woman younger than 35 in good health.

This rearrangement joins TRBV25-1 to TRBJ2-7, with 8 bases aligning to TRBD1. There are 13 residues in the CDR3. V dropped 6 bases and J dropped 3; count of bases not matched to a gene: 4. Germline assignment: CDR1 MGHDK and CDR2 SYGVNS. The CDR3 sequence: CASRRDRGYEQYF. The CDR3, as DNA: TGTGCCAGCAGACGAGACAGGGGCTACGAGCAGTACTTC.

This clone has just a few counts. The V and J genes are TRBV6-1 and TRBJ1-5, with D tentatively TRBD1 (5 bases). Germline V gene sequence: CDR1 MNHNS, CDR2 SASEGT. The V and J ends lost 8 bases and 3 bases respectively, with 14 bases between them. This CDR3 contains 14 residues. CDR3: CASQGGVNNQPQHF. CDR3 coding DNA: TGTGCCAGCCAGGGCGGTGTGAACAATCAGCCCCAGCATTTT.

Only a few counts were recorded for this clone. This chain uses TRBV5-4 with TRBJ2-1, with D unclear. Germline V gene data show CDR1 as SGHNT and CDR2 as YYREEE (reference sequence). Trimming left V 5 bases short and J 6 bases short, with 12 bases between. There are 13 residues in the CDR3. This CDR3 is CASRVLSVNEQFF. CDR3 sequence (DNA): TGTGCCAGCAGAGTGCTGTCAGTCAATGAGCAGTTCTTC.

Only a few counts were recorded for this clone. This sequence joins TRBV10-3 and TRBJ2-7, with 13 bases that match TRBD2. This CDR3 is built from 15 residues. Germline CDR1 is ENHRY and CDR2 is SYGVKD. Trimming took 4 bases from V and 6 from J; bases not matched to a gene: 6. The CDR3 loop reads CAISADRTSGSEQYF. As DNA, the CDR3 is TGTGCCATCAGTGCTGATCGGACTAGCGGGAGCGAGCAGTACTTC.

This clone occurred a few times. The rearrangement links TRBV28 to TRBJ1-1, with D unresolved. Deletions cut 6 bases from V and 1 base from J, with 9 bases between. The length of the CDR3 is 13 residues. Germline-derived CDR1 and CDR2 are MDHEN and SYDVKM. The CDR3 protein is CASRVQTNTEAFF. Written as DNA, the CDR3 is TGTGCCAGCAGGGTACAGACGAACACTGAAGCTTTCTTT.

The table lists this clone with a count of one. This chain connects TRBV9 to TRBJ1-3; maybe TRBD1 (5 bases). CDR3 length: 15 residues. V dropped 3 bases and J dropped 1 base, with 11 bases sitting between them. Germline V CDR1 and CDR2: SGDLS, YYNGEE. The CDR3 region is CASSDTGISGNTIYF. DNA of the CDR3: TGTGCCAGCAGCGACACAGGAATTTCTGGAAACACCATATATTTT.

This clone has a handful of counts. Here the CDR3 reads CASSSRLAGVGLEQYF. Written as DNA, the CDR3 is TGTGCCAGCAGCTCCAGACTAGCGGGAGTGGGACTCGAGCAGTACTTC. The chain combines TRBV11-2 with TRBJ2-7, with 12 bases aligning to TRBD2. The CDR3 spans 16 residues. The germline gives CDR1 SGHAT, CDR2 FQNNGV. V gave up 4 bases and J gave up 6 bases; unmatched junction bases: 10.

There are a few counts of this clone. This sample includes further DNA sequences coding for the same CDR3. The chain links TRBV6-1 to TRBJ1-5, with D possibly being TRBD1 (6 bases). Germline CDR1 and CDR2: MNHNS and SASEGT. The CDR3 has 14 amino acids. V was trimmed by 6 bases and J by 2 bases, leaving 11 bases between them. The CDR3: CASSEQGGNQPQHF. In DNA form, the CDR3 reads TGTGCCAGCAGCGAACAGGGCGGCAATCAGCCCCAGCATTTT.

A few counts support this clone. The chain employs TRBV6-5 and TRBJ1-2; D not resolved. The CDR3 runs 11 residues. The V gene's germline CDR1 is MNHEY and CDR2 SVGAGI. V lost 6 bases, J lost 2 bases, and 4 bases lay in between. The DNA of the CDR3 is TGTGCCAGCAGACGGAACTATGGCTACACCTTC. As protein: CASRRNYGYTF.

The gene calls are TRBV9 and TRBJ2-1; 11 bases are a match to TRBD2. The J segment lost 9 bases and the V segment lost 0 bases, leaving 8 bases of the junction unmatched. Per germline, CDR1 SGDLS and CDR2 YYNGEE. There are 16 residues in the CDR3. The CDR3 nucleotides are TGTGCCAGCAGCGTAGGAGGTAGCGGGGGGGCGAGTGAGCAGTTCTTC. This codes for CASSVGGSGGASEQFF.

This clone was seen more than once but under ten times. At one boundary the junction diverges from the germline segment, which might be a read error. The CDR3 here is CASSLGQVHDEQYF. CDR3 DNA: TGCGCCAGCAGTTTGGGGCAGGTGCACGACGAGCAGTACTTC. V and J are TRBV5-1 and TRBJ2-7, with D possibly TRBD1 on 5 matching bases. The CDR3 is made up of 14 amino acids. The V gene's germline CDR1 is SGHRS and CDR2 YFSETQ. The entire variable domain, with the rest obtained from reference TRBV5-1 and TRBJ2-7, is as follows: KAGVTQTPRYLIKTRGQQVTLSCSPISGHRSVSWYQQTPGQGLQFLFEYFSETQRNKGNFPGRFSGRQFSNSRSEMNVSTLELGDSALYLCASSLGQVHDEQYFGPGTRLTVT.

In this sample, this clone turned up a few times. V is TRBV7-9 and J is TRBJ1-4; the D gene is possibly TRBD1 (5 bases). The CDR3 is made up of 14 amino acids. Trimming cost V 5 bases and J 4 bases, with 11 bases left between them. CDR1 SEHNR and CDR2 FQNEAQ come from the germline V gene (reference sequence). CDR3 amino acids: CASSPGEYNEKLFF. CDR3 nucleotides: TGTGCCAGCAGCCCGGGGGAGTATAATGAAAAACTGTTTTTT. Complete variable domain (other parts from reference TRBV7-9 and TRBJ1-4): DTGVSQNPRHKITKRGQNVTFRCDPISEHNRLYWYRQTLGQGPEFLTYFQNEAQLEKSRLLSDRFSAERPKGSFSTLEIQRTEQGDSAMYLCASSPGEYNEKLFFGSGTQLSVL.

The rearrangement uses TRBV5-1 and TRBJ2-2; D call uncertain. The ends were cut back, 2 bases at V and 0 bases at J, with 5 bases in the middle. Germline assignment: CDR1 SGHRS and CDR2 YFSETQ. The CDR3 covers 14 residues. CDR3 sequence reads: CASSFSSNTGELFF. The CDR3, as DNA: TGCGCCAGCAGCTTCAGTTCGAACACCGGGGAGCTGTTTTTT.

The rearrangement links TRBV5-5 to TRBJ2-1; the match to TRBD1 covers 9 bases. The junction had 6 bases not matched to a gene; V was cut back by 1 base and J by 4 bases. The germline CDR1 and CDR2 sequences are SGHKS and YYEKEE (reference sequence). This CDR3 spans 16 amino acids. CDR3 coding DNA: TGTGCCAGCAGCTTGTCGGGGACAGGGATGTACAATGAGCAGTTCTTC. It translates to CASSLSGTGMYNEQFF.

This clone was seen a handful of times. The chain carries TRBV2 and TRBJ2-5; 9 positions match TRBD2. This CDR3 comprises 14 residues. V lost 5 bases, J lost 2 bases, and 3 bases stayed unmatched. Per the germline V gene, CDR1 is SNHLY and CDR2 is FYNNEI. The CDR3 here is CASSWTSAQETQYF. The CDR3 DNA is TGTGCCAGCAGTTGGACTAGCGCACAAGAGACCCAGTACTTC.

This clone has more than one count but fewer than ten. The chain links TRBV2 to TRBJ2-3, with 11 bases lining up with TRBD1. V was pared by 6 bases and J by 5 bases, with 7 bases of the junction left unmatched. The CDR3 is 15 amino acids. CDR1 SNHLY and CDR2 FYNNEI come from the germline V gene. The CDR3 protein is CASSGQGASVDTQYF. Written as DNA, the CDR3 is TGTGCCAGCAGCGGACAGGGGGCGTCGGTAGATACGCAGTATTTT.

This clone was detected a few times. The chain combines TRBV4-1 with TRBJ1-2; D is uncertain. The CDR3 has 15 amino acids. V gave up 1 base and J gave up 1 base, with 10 bases separating them. CDR1 and CDR2 from the germline V gene are MGHRA and YSYEKL. The CDR3 DNA is TGCGCCAGCAGCCAAGGCGGGTCGATTAACTATGGCTACACCTTC. This encodes CASSQGGSINYGYTF.

The V and J genes are TRBV2 and TRBJ1-6; possible D gene TRBD1, 5 bases. CDR3 size: 14 residues. V dropped 4 bases and J dropped 7 bases, with 11 bases sitting between them. Germline lookup yields CDR1 SNHLY and CDR2 FYNNEI. CDR3 protein: CASSAPGRNSPLHF. Written as DNA, the CDR3 is TGTGCCAGCAGTGCTCCAGGGCGAAATTCACCCCTCCACTTT.

The table lists this clone with a few counts. The rearrangement joins TRBV28 to TRBJ2-2; 14 bases line up with TRBD2. The CDR3 is 16 amino acids. Germline lookup yields CDR1 MDHEN and CDR2 SYDVKM. J lost 3 bases, V lost 8 bases, and 5 bases had no gene match. CDR3 sequence (DNA): TGTGCCAGCCGCCGGACTAGCGGGAGGTACACCGGGGAGCTGTTTTTT. Its translation is CASRRTSGRYTGELFF. Full variable domain (rest looked up from reference TRBV28 and TRBJ2-2): DVKVTQSSRYLVKRTGEKVFLECVQDMDHENMFWYRQDPGLGLRLIYFSYDVKMKEKGDIPEGYSVSREKKERFSLILESASTNQTSMYLCASRRTSGRYTGELFFGEGSRLTVL.

The chain joins TRBV18 to TRBJ2-7, with 10 bases fitting TRBD1. The junction had 3 bases not matched to a gene; V was cut back by 6 bases and J by 1 base. Germline values: CDR1 KGHSH, CDR2 LQKENI. CDR3 length: 14 residues. The CDR3 nucleotides are TGTGCCAGCTCCCAGGGACAGGGGTCCTACGAGCAGTACTTC. It encodes CASSQGQGSYEQYF.

This chain uses TRBV4-1 with TRBJ2-5; 12 bases agree with TRBD2. Germline V gene sequence: CDR1 MGHRA, CDR2 YSYEKL. CDR3 length: 16 residues. The ends lost 4 bases at V and 6 bases at J; junction bases unmatched: 9. For the CDR3, the DNA is TGCGCCAGCAGCCTTCTAGCGGGGGGGCTTCGACAGACCCAGTACTTC. Protein sequence: CASSLLAGGLRQTQYF.

This clone was found a few times. The genes are TRBV4-2 and TRBJ1-2; 7 positions match TRBD1. The CDR3 is 13 amino acids. V trimming: 1 base; J trimming: 7 bases; junction bases outside the gene matches: 3. Germline V lookup: CDR1 LGHNA, CDR2 YNFKEQ. The CDR3: CASSQGTGVGYTF. CDR3 DNA: TGTGCCAGCAGCCAAGGCACAGGGGTTGGCTACACCTTC.

This chain connects TRBV19 to TRBJ1-6; no firm D call. Germline assignment: CDR1 LNHDA and CDR2 SQIVND (reference sequence). The CDR3 spans 16 residues. V was cut by 5 bases and J by 6 bases, with 17 bases left in between. The CDR3 region has the DNA TGTGCCAGTAGTCAGCGGGAGGATATGTCTAATTCACCCCTCCACTTT. Residues: CASSQREDMSNSPLHF.

This clone has more than one count but fewer than ten. The chain recombines TRBV30 with TRBJ1-1; no reliable D call. There are 13 residues in the CDR3. The ends were cut back, 1 base at V and 7 bases at J, with 13 bases in the middle. Germline CDR1 and CDR2: GTSNPN and SVGIG (reference sequence). CDR3 in DNA: TGTGCCTGGAGTGCACTTCTAGCCGGTGAAGCTTTCTTT. It is translated as CAWSALLAGEAFF.

This clone was seen a few times. V and J are TRBV11-1 and TRBJ1-1; a possible D gene is TRBD1 (6 bases). Trimming left V 4 bases short and J 6 bases short, with 12 bases between. The CDR3 has 13 residues. Germline V gives CDR1 SGHAT, CDR2 FQDESV (reference sequence). The chain's CDR3 is CASSYRQASEAFF. In DNA form, the CDR3 reads TGTGCCAGCAGCTACAGACAGGCTTCTGAAGCTTTCTTT.

This clone was recorded many times. The V and J genes are TRBV7-9 and TRBJ2-1, with 7 positions matching TRBD1. Germline V gene sequence: CDR1 SEHNR, CDR2 FQNEAQ (reference sequence). This CDR3 spans 17 amino acids. V trimming: 5 bases; J trimming: 3 bases; junction bases outside the gene matches: 13. The CDR3 DNA is TGTGCCAGCAGCGGCCGCCCGACCGGGACAGTCTACAATGAGCAGTTCTTC. Translation gives CASSGRPTGTVYNEQFF.

The rearrangement joins TRBV18 to TRBJ1-1; D uncertain. CDR3 length: 13 amino acids. Germline CDR1 KGHSH, CDR2 LQKENI. Trimming left V 2 bases short and J 4 bases short, with 8 bases between. The CDR3 coding sequence is TGTGCCAGCTCACCAGGGCAGCTCACTGAAGCTTTCTTT. Translation gives CASSPGQLTEAFF.

The chain is built from TRBV20-1 and TRBJ2-5; perhaps TRBD1 as D (6 bases). Germline CDR1 and CDR2: DFQATT and SNEGSKA (reference sequence). This CDR3 region has 11 residues. V lost 6 bases to trimming and J lost 4 bases, with 9 bases between them. The CDR3 nucleotides are TGCAGTGCCATCAGGGGAGAGACCCAGTACTTC. Encoded protein: CSAIRGETQYF.